This is a list of T cell receptor beta chains from one sample in a study of control samples from healthy donors and cancer patients. TCRdb keeps only in-frame clones here, not all; method: immunoSEQ multiplex PCR. The data show 170,000 or so clones, with approximately 93% seen just once and over 6.5% held by the top ten. Sequenced sample: blood. Source of these receptors: a woman aged 40-49 years in good health. Both conserved end residues are part of each CDR3.

V	J	CDR3
TRBV11-1	TRBJ1-1	CASTTRRGRRTEAFF
TRBV21-1	TRBJ1-1	CASSKDEGPGTEAFF
TRBV5-6	TRBJ2-1	CASSLPGQGAREQFF
TRBV7-2	TRBJ1-1	CASSLAASMNTEAFF
TRBV5-6	TRBJ2-7	CASEVAGRNYEQYF
TRBV7-2	TRBJ1-1	CASSLKGGIEAFF
TRBV12-5	TRBJ1-3	CASGLAAGSGNTIYF
TRBV18	TRBJ1-5	CASSPDRQNQPQHF
TRBV10-3	TRBJ2-3	CAISEPRGFGTDTQYF
TRBV12-5	TRBJ2-7	CASGLVRGVGTYEQYF
TRBV7-8	TRBJ1-4	CASSLEFHRGEKLFF
TRBV3-1/TRBV3-2	TRBJ1-6	CASQVQGLDSPLHF
TRBV6-2/TRBV6-3	TRBJ2-1	CASSPKSGQGANEQFF
TRBV7-6	TRBJ1-1	CASSSRQGPNTEAFF
TRBV7-2	TRBJ1-2	CASSQFAGVADGYTF
TRBV19	TRBJ1-2	CASSIDRDRGPGYTF
TRBV6-6	TRBJ1-2	CASSYAQGIDGYTF
TRBV3-1/TRBV3-2	TRBJ2-5	CASSQAGQQETQYF
TRBV29-1	TRBJ1-1	CSAQAGGLGAEAFF
TRBV7-9	TRBJ1-4	CASSLLHWGEDEKLFF
TRBV5-1	TRBJ2-3	CASSQSTDTQYF
TRBV3-1/TRBV3-2	TRBJ2-1	CASSPSYNEQFF
TRBV6-5	TRBJ2-4	CASTNLQGRRNIQYF
TRBV4-3	TRBJ2-2	CASSQDLSGAKHGELFF
TRBV5-8	TRBJ2-3	CASRRNTDTQYF
TRBV5-1	TRBJ1-2	CASSLGPGAANYGYTF
TRBV7-9	TRBJ2-4	CASSSALKRIQYF
TRBV2	TRBJ1-2	CASSEDFYRGLKVGYTF
TRBV25-1	TRBJ1-4	CASSEWGGGDEKLFF
TRBV18	TRBJ2-5	CASSPRGETQYF
TRBV9	TRBJ1-2	CASRRGVQNDYGYTF
TRBV5-1	TRBJ2-7	CASSLSGGGSYEQYF
TRBV5-1	TRBJ2-3	CASSLSGGNTDTQYF
TRBV28	TRBJ1-3	CASSILDTSGNTIYF
TRBV11-2	TRBJ1-4	CASSLERWTGYEKLFF